This is a list of T cell receptor beta chains from one sample in a study of identical twins. Via MiXCR, TCRdb re-called the 5' RACE reads, giving one row per CDR3 protein. The data contain over 200,000 distinct CDR3 sequences, around a tenth of them seen just once; the ten biggest clones take up just over 5%. Sequencing input: memory (CD45RO+) T cells sorted from blood. These receptors originate from a woman aged 18-29 years in good health. Each CDR3 is given with its conserved first and last residue. A D gene is named only where the DNA matches it firmly. The listing skips clone size in some rows; elsewhere it reads once, few, many or a size class.

>TRBJ1-5|-|16|-|TRBV3-1
TGTGCCAGCAGCCAAGGTCACAGCGGGTTCAATCAGCCCCAGCATTTT
CASSQGHSGFNQPQHF
>TRBJ1-5|few|15|-|TRBV20-1
TGCAGTGCTAGAGATCCCCAAGGAGGCAATCAGCCCCAGCATTTT
CSARDPQGGNQPQHF
>TRBJ2-7|-|14|-|TRBV27
TGTGCCAGCAGTTTATCGTGGCAGGGTACCGAGCAGTACTTC
CASSLSWQGTEQYF
>TRBJ1-1|-|12|TRBD1|TRBV29-1
TGCAGCGCCGGGGACAGGGAACGTGAAGCTTTCTTT
CSAGDREREAFF
>TRBJ2-3|-|14|-|TRBV24-1
TGTGCCACCAGCACGGGCTTGAGCACAGATACGCAGTATTTT
CATSTGLSTDTQYF
>TRBJ2-7|few|15|TRBD2|TRBV20-1
TGCAGTGCTAAGACCATAAGCGGGAGGGCCGGCGAGCAGTACTTC
CSAKTISGRAGEQYF
>TRBJ2-1|few|11|-|TRBV25-1
TGTGCCAGCAGTGAAGGATGGGAGCAGTTCTTC
CASSEGWEQFF
>TRBJ2-7|few|16|-|TRBV6-2/TRBV6-3
TGTGCCAGCAGTTACCGTAGCGCAGGCATCTCCTACGAGCAGTACTTC
CASSYRSAGISYEQYF
>TRBJ2-1|many|15|-|TRBV7-2
TGTGCCAGCAGCTTAGGGAGCGGTAAATACAATGAGCAGTTCTTC
CASSLGSGKYNEQFF
>TRBJ2-1|few|16|-|TRBV7-9
TGTGCCAGCAGCTTGGGGGGAGGACGGCGGGGCAATGAGCAGTTCTTC
CASSLGGGRRGNEQFF
>TRBJ1-1|many|14|-|TRBV5-1
TGCGCCAGCACCCTTTCGCAGGGAAACACTGAAGCTTTCTTT
CASTLSQGNTEAFF
>TRBJ2-1|many|17|TRBD2|TRBV7-9
TGTGCCAGCAGCTTGGAGGGACTAGCGGGAGGATACAATGAGCAGTTCTTC
CASSLEGLAGGYNEQFF
>TRBJ1-1|many|14|-|TRBV27
TGTGCCAGCAGTTTACTGGGGATCTACACTGAAGCTTTCTTT
CASSLLGIYTEAFF
>TRBJ2-1|many|19|-|TRBV5-4
TGTGCCAGCAGCTTGGAGCGGGCTACCACCATTTGGGGTTACAATGAGCAGTTCTTC
CASSLERATTIWGYNEQFF